Following are 29 T cell receptor beta chains from one sample sequenced in a study of T cells in localized non-small cell lung cancer. Sequencing used immunoSEQ multiplex PCR; TCRdb keeps in-frame clones, though not all of them. This sample has around 5,000 clones, with approximately 40% found just once. The starting material was lung tumor tissue, obtained before any cancer treatment. Source of these receptors: a male donor older than 55 with stage I squamous cell lung carcinoma.

The gene calls are TRBV6-8 and TRBJ1-2, with D uncertain. The germline V gene has CDR1 MNHGY and CDR2 SAAAGT. The V and J ends lost 0 bases and 7 bases respectively, with 15 bases between them. The CDR3 is made up of 15 amino acids. Written as DNA, the CDR3 is TGTGCCAGCAGTTACTCGATAGACGGCCAGGTTGGCTACACCTTC. Protein product: CASSYSIDGQVGYTF.

There are a few counts of this clone. V gene TRBV6-8 combines with J gene TRBJ2-2, with 8 bases lining up with TRBD2. Germline CDR1 and CDR2: MNHGY and SAAAGT. CDR3 length: 15 residues. V trimming: 5 bases; J trimming: 4 bases; junction bases outside the gene matches: 6. The CDR3 DNA follows: TGTGCCAGCAGTCGGGGGGGGGCCAGCACCGGGGAGCTGTTTTTT. Amino acid sequence: CASSRGGASTGELFF.

In its sample, this clone is medium-sized. The rearrangement links TRBV9 to TRBJ1-2, with D unresolved. Germline assignment: CDR1 SGDLS and CDR2 YYNGEE. V lost 0 bases, J lost 3 bases, and 12 bases lay in between. The CDR3 length is 15 residues. The CDR3 protein is CASSVGGAADYGYTF. The DNA of the CDR3 is TGTGCCAGCAGCGTAGGTGGAGCGGCAGACTATGGCTACACCTTC.

The rearrangement joins TRBV19 to TRBJ1-5, with 7 bases lining up with TRBD1. Germline V gene sequence: CDR1 LNHDA, CDR2 SQIVND (reference sequence). The J segment lost 3 bases and the V segment lost 3 bases, leaving 2 bases of the junction unmatched. CDR3 length: 14 amino acids. The CDR3 bases are TGTGCCAGTAGTATGGGACAGTTCAATCAGCCCCAGCATTTT. Its protein product is CASSMGQFNQPQHF.

This clone has only one observation. This chain joins TRBV18 and TRBJ1-4; D gene uncertain. There are 16 residues in the CDR3. V lost 3 bases to trimming and J lost 2 bases, with 13 bases between them. Germline CDR1 reads KGHSH; CDR2 reads LQKENI. CDR3 DNA: TGTGCCAGCTCACCGCGGGCAGATGTGACTAATGAAAAACTGTTTTTT. It translates to CASSPRADVTNEKLFF.

This clone was observed a handful of times. Written as DNA, the CDR3 is TGTGCCAGCAGCTTCATTGACAGGGTGGGAAACTATGGCTACACCTTC. Protein product: CASSFIDRVGNYGYTF. The J gene is TRBJ1-2, the V gene TRBV11-3; 7 bases agree with TRBD1. V was clipped by 3 bases and J by 2 bases; unmatched bases: 9. The CDR3 runs 16 residues. Germline V lookup: CDR1 SGHNT, CDR2 YENEEA.

This clone was observed once. The chain has TRBV28 and TRBJ1-1; D gene unclear. The CDR3 is 14 amino acids. Per the germline V gene, CDR1 is MDHEN and CDR2 is SYDVKM. Trimming pared 7 bases from V and 5 bases from J, leaving 17 bases between. For the CDR3, the DNA is TGTGCCAGCATCGGGTCCGTAGCCCCAACTGAAGCTTTCTTT. Translation gives CASIGSVAPTEAFF.

The chain recombines TRBV6-8 with TRBJ2-3; D unclear. Germline V gene sequence: CDR1 MNHGY, CDR2 SAAAGT. The CDR3 runs to 13 residues. Trimming removed 1 base from V and 5 bases from J, with 7 bases in between. The DNA of the CDR3 is TGTGCCAGCAGTTACTTGACCCAAGATACGCAGTATTTT. This translates into CASSYLTQDTQYF.

This chain uses TRBV11-3 with TRBJ2-1; 12 bases match TRBD1. Trimming at V came to 3 bases and at J to 6 bases, leaving 3 bases not matched to a gene. Germline V gene data show CDR1 as SGHNT and CDR2 as YENEEA. The length of the CDR3 is 15 residues. CDR3 sequence (DNA): TGTGCCAGCAGCTTGGGGACAGGGGGCCTCAATGAGCAGTTCTTC. Amino acid sequence: CASSLGTGGLNEQFF.

A few counts support this clone. The gene calls are TRBV11-3 and TRBJ2-1; 12 nucleotides match TRBD2. Unmatched junction bases numbered 12, after V lost 4 bases and J lost 8 bases. The CDR3 extends over 17 amino acids. The germline V gene encodes CDR1 SGHNT and CDR2 YENEEA. CDR3 bases: TGTGCCAGCAGCTCAAACCCGGCTAGCGGGGGGGGAGATGAGCAGTTCTTC. It encodes CASSSNPASGGGDEQFF.

This clone is judged medium-sized (0.01 to 0.1%). The rearrangement joins TRBV6-8 to TRBJ2-2; D is tentatively TRBD1 or TRBD2 (5 bases each). Germline V gene sequence: CDR1 MNHGY, CDR2 SAAAGT. The CDR3 runs to 14 residues. Trimming took 8 bases from V and 7 from J, leaving 17 bases between them. The CDR3 region has the DNA TGTGCCAGCGGGGGTGGTGGTATTGTCGGGGAGCTGTTTTTT. Encoded protein: CASGGGGIVGELFF.

This chain uses TRBV19 with TRBJ2-3, with D tentatively TRBD1 (5 bases). This CDR3 spans 14 amino acids. The germline gives CDR1 LNHDA, CDR2 SQIVND (reference sequence). Trimming shortened V by 7 bases and J by 1 base, and 12 bases separated the two germline ends. This CDR3 is CASTPGYRTDTQYF. The DNA of the CDR3 is TGTGCCAGTACGCCAGGGTATCGCACAGATACGCAGTATTTT.

This clone was recorded a few times. Here the CDR3 reads CASSVSRGRQYF. The CDR3 region has the DNA TGTGCCAGCAGTGTAAGCCGAGGCAGGCAGTACTTC. This rearrangement joins TRBV9 to TRBJ2-7; D is unclear. Germline loops: CDR1 SGDLS, CDR2 YYNGEE. The ends were cut back, 5 bases at V and 9 bases at J, with 15 bases in the middle. The CDR3 sequence is 12 residues long.

The V gene is TRBV18, the J gene TRBJ2-3; possible D gene TRBD2, 6 bases. The length of the CDR3 is 16 residues. V lost 3 bases, J lost 2 bases, and 15 bases lay in between. Germline V gene data show CDR1 as KGHSH and CDR2 as LQKENI. CDR3 coding DNA: TGTGCCAGCTCACCCCTCGGAGGGGAGCTCACAGATACGCAGTATTTT. Translating it yields CASSPLGGELTDTQYF.

CDR3 residues: CASSLVRTGYNSPLHF. DNA of the CDR3: TGTGCCAGCAGCTTAGTTAGGACAGGGTACAATTCACCCCTCCACTTT. The chain couples TRBV11-3 to TRBJ1-6; 8 bases are a match to TRBD1. Germline V CDR1 and CDR2: SGHNT, YENEEA. J gave up 7 bases and V 1 base, and 6 bases lay outside the gene matches. CDR3 length: 16 residues.

This clone was observed a handful of times. This chain joins TRBV6-8 and TRBJ2-5; D gene unclear. The V gene's germline CDR1 is MNHGY and CDR2 SAAAGT. This CDR3 has 13 amino acids. V shed 5 bases and J shed 5 bases, with 12 bases lying between them. This CDR3 reads CASSVLPEETQYF. As DNA, the CDR3 is TGTGCCAGCAGTGTACTGCCGGAGGAGACCCAGTACTTC.

The chain combines TRBV30 with TRBJ1-2; 10 nucleotides line up with TRBD1. Looked up from germline, CDR1 is GTSNPN and CDR2 is SVGIG (reference sequence). This CDR3 region has 13 residues. Trimming removed 3 bases from V and 6 bases from J; junction bases left unmatched: 4. CDR3 in amino acids: CAWRAGTGDGYTF. For the CDR3, the DNA is TGTGCCTGGAGGGCCGGGACAGGGGATGGCTACACCTTC.

This rearrangement joins TRBV11-3 to TRBJ2-5; 10 bases are a match to TRBD2. The CDR3 runs to 15 residues. V dropped 5 bases and J dropped 8; count of bases not matched to a gene: 11. Germline V gives CDR1 SGHNT, CDR2 YENEEA. The DNA of the CDR3 is TGTGCCAGCAGCCGGACGTCAGCGGGGGGGGATACCCAGTACTTC. Translated: CASSRTSAGGDTQYF.

The chain couples TRBV11-3 to TRBJ2-7; TRBD2 matches at 9 bases. CDR3 length: 14 residues. V was pared by 3 bases and J by 6 bases, with 6 bases of the junction left unmatched. Germline CDR1 and CDR2: SGHNT and YENEEA. CDR3 DNA sequence: TGTGCCAGCAGCTTGCGGACTAGCGCGGGCGAGCAGTACTTC. Protein product: CASSLRTSAGEQYF.

J is TRBJ2-5 and V is TRBV9; 7 bases match TRBD1. CDR1 is SGDLS, CDR2 YYNGEE, per germline. Unmatched junction bases numbered 11, after V lost 5 bases and J lost 1 base. The CDR3 has 16 amino acids. The CDR3 here is CASSADRESFQETQYF. CDR3 nucleotides: TGTGCCAGCAGTGCCGACAGGGAAAGCTTCCAAGAGACCCAGTACTTC.

This clone was picked up a small number of times. The chain employs TRBV27 and TRBJ2-3; D possibly corresponds to TRBD2 (5 bases). This CDR3 has 14 residues. Germline CDR1 is MNHEY and CDR2 is SMNVEV (reference sequence). V lost 6 bases, J lost 2 bases, and 12 bases lay in between. The CDR3 DNA sequence: TGTGCCAGCAGGCGGGCCCAGTACACAGATACGCAGTATTTT. It yields the protein CASRRAQYTDTQYF.

This clone was counted a few times. The chain joins TRBV7-4 to TRBJ1-3, with D tentatively TRBD1 (5 bases). Trimming removed 7 bases from V and 0 bases from J, with 13 bases in between. The V gene's germline CDR1 is SGHVT and CDR2 SQSDAQ. This CDR3 has 15 residues. The CDR3 DNA sequence: TGTGCCAGCAAAAGGGACCGTTACTCTGGAAACACCATATATTTT. Translating gives CASKRDRYSGNTIYF.

This clone occurred a few times. This chain links TRBV1 with TRBJ1-5. TRBV1 is given as a pseudogene. This CDR3 contains 15 residues. For the CDR3, the DNA is TGCGCCAGCAGCCAAGATCCGCGGGGGGCACAGCCCCAGCATTTT. Translated: CASSQDPRGAQPQHF.

The chain recombines TRBV14 with TRBJ1-1; 7 bases agree with TRBD1. The trim removed 5 bases at V and 8 bases at J, leaving 8 bases unmatched. The CDR3 is made up of 13 amino acids. Germline CDR1 SGHDN, CDR2 FVKESK. The CDR3 sequence: CASSVVWDSEAFF. The DNA of the CDR3 is TGTGCCAGCAGCGTCGTCTGGGACAGCGAAGCTTTCTTT.

The CDR3 here is CASQREGVGGYTF. Written as DNA, the CDR3 is TGTGCCAGCCAGCGGGAGGGGGTAGGTGGCTACACCTTC. The chain is built from TRBV9 and TRBJ1-2, with D possibly being TRBD1 (6 bases). Germline V lookup: CDR1 SGDLS, CDR2 YYNGEE. Trimming left V 7 bases short and J 7 bases short, with 17 bases between. The CDR3 is made up of 13 amino acids.

This clone was counted a few times. The chain is built from TRBV6-8 and TRBJ2-3; tentatively, D is TRBD1 (5 bases). V gave up 7 bases and J gave up 2 bases, with 7 bases separating them. The CDR3 has 12 residues. Germline CDR1 is MNHGY and CDR2 is SAAAGT. CDR3 sequence reads: CASTTVTDTQYF. DNA for the CDR3: TGTGCCAGCACGACAGTCACAGATACGCAGTATTTT.

This chain connects TRBV6-8 to TRBJ1-6; D not certain. The CDR3 covers 14 residues. V lost 5 bases, J lost 7 bases, and 12 bases lay in between. Germline CDR1 MNHGY, CDR2 SAAAGT. CDR3 residues: CASSTGDLNSPLHF. CDR3 DNA: TGTGCCAGCAGTACGGGAGACCTCAATTCACCCCTCCACTTT.

In this sample, this clone turned up a few times. The J gene is TRBJ1-1, the V gene TRBV29-1; TRBD1 might be the D (5 bases). Trimming took 6 bases from V and 1 from J, leaving 12 bases between them. The germline CDR1 and CDR2 sequences are SQVTM and ANQGSEA. This CDR3 comprises 13 residues. The CDR3 loop reads CSVGGRSNTEAFF. Written as DNA, the CDR3 is TGCAGCGTCGGGGGACGGTCGAACACTGAAGCTTTCTTT.

This rearrangement joins TRBV11-3 to TRBJ2-7, with 10 bases that match TRBD2. V lost 2 bases, J lost 5 bases, and 6 bases stayed unmatched. Germline CDR1 SGHNT, CDR2 YENEEA. This CDR3 contains 15 residues. The chain's CDR3 is CASSLLSGGDHEQYF. CDR3 DNA: TGTGCCAGCAGCTTATTGAGCGGGGGGGACCACGAGCAGTACTTC.